These 28 T cell receptor beta chains originate from one sample sequenced in a study of T cell changes during pregnancy in multiple sclerosis. The data were produced by immunoSEQ multiplex PCR, yet TCRdb's version contains in-frame clones alone and is incomplete. The sample has tens of thousands of clones, roughly 92% seen once. The sample consisted of peripheral blood, taken after pregnancy. These receptor sequences come from a female donor with multiple sclerosis, enrolled in a pregnancy study.

The V gene is TRBV2, the J gene TRBJ2-5, with D tentatively TRBD1 (6 bases). Trimming shortened V by 8 bases and J by 5 bases, and 18 bases separated the two germline ends. CDR1 and CDR2 (germline): SNHLY, FYNNEI. CDR3 length: 14 amino acids. CDR3 residues: CASGKPGVRETQYF. In DNA form, the CDR3 reads TGTGCCAGCGGGAAACCAGGGGTTCGGGAGACCCAGTACTTC.

The chain joins TRBV18 to TRBJ1-3; 11 bases match TRBD1. This CDR3 is built from 16 residues. Losses at the gene ends were 6 bases for V and 0 bases for J; bases not matched to a gene: 4. Germline V gives CDR1 KGHSH, CDR2 LQKENI. The CDR3 here is CASSTGTGGSGNTIYF. The CDR3 nucleotides read TGTGCCAGCTCCACCGGGACAGGGGGCTCTGGAAACACCATATATTTT.

This rearrangement joins TRBV7-3 to TRBJ2-2; 9 bases match TRBD1. V gave up 0 bases and J gave up 6 bases; unmatched junction bases: 8. The CDR3 runs to 17 residues. CDR1 and CDR2 from the germline V gene are SGHTA and FQGTGA. CDR3 loop: CASSLTGDRARAGELFF. CDR3 nucleotide sequence: TGTGCCAGCAGCTTAACGGGGGACAGGGCGAGGGCCGGGGAGCTGTTTTTT.

The chain carries TRBV30 and TRBJ2-1, with 12 bases identical to TRBD2. The germline V gene encodes CDR1 GTSNPN and CDR2 SVGIG (reference sequence). The CDR3 consists of 17 residues. The CDR3 sequence: CSAKSSGGVPGSNEQFF. CDR3 coding DNA: TGTTCGGCCAAGTCTAGCGGGGGGGTGCCGGGTAGCAATGAGCAGTTCTTC.

J is TRBJ2-1 and V is TRBV4-1, with 8 bases identical to TRBD2. The CDR3 spans 15 residues. V trimming: 3 bases; J trimming: 8 bases; junction bases outside the gene matches: 9. The V gene's germline CDR1 is MGHRA and CDR2 YSYEKL. In DNA, the CDR3 is TGCGCCAGCAGCCAGGTTGGACTAGCCCTTCATGAGCAGTTCTTC. Encoded protein: CASSQVGLALHEQFF.

V and J are TRBV11-3 and TRBJ1-1; the D gene is possibly TRBD1 (6 bases). Germline V gene sequence: CDR1 SGHNT, CDR2 YENEEA. V gave up 5 bases and J gave up 5 bases, with 15 bases separating them. CDR3 length equals 14 residues. The CDR3 protein is CASSGGQGRTEAFF. CDR3 DNA: TGTGCCAGCAGCGGGGGCCAGGGGCGAACTGAAGCTTTCTTT.

The J gene is TRBJ1-4, the V gene TRBV19; D perhaps matches TRBD1 (5 bases). The CDR3 covers 15 residues. Per germline, CDR1 LNHDA and CDR2 SQIVND (reference sequence). The V gene lost 1 base and the J gene lost 10 bases, with 16 bases spanning the gap. DNA for the CDR3: TGTGCCAGTAGTATAGGGGCAGGGCTGGGAGGAAAACTGTTTTTT. Amino acid sequence: CASSIGAGLGGKLFF.

The chain has TRBV6-5 and TRBJ1-1; D unclear. Trimming pared 8 bases from V and 4 bases from J, leaving 14 bases between. Germline CDR1 MNHEY, CDR2 SVGAGI. This CDR3 contains 13 residues. The CDR3 nucleotides read TGTGCCAGCTTAGCGGCCAGAGGCACTGAAGCTTTCTTT. It is translated as CASLAARGTEAFF.

J is TRBJ2-5 and V is TRBV9, with TRBD2 identical over 10 bases. CDR3 length: 17 amino acids. The V gene end was trimmed by 0 bases and the J gene end by 5 bases; junction bases not matched to a gene: 10. CDR1 SGDLS and CDR2 YYNGEE come from the germline V gene. CDR3 residues: CASSVGSGRAGYETQYF. Written as DNA, the CDR3 is TGTGCCAGCAGCGTAGGGAGCGGGAGGGCTGGCTATGAGACCCAGTACTTC.

The chain recombines TRBV30 with TRBJ1-1; weak D call: TRBD1 (6 bases). Germline CDR1 GTSNPN, CDR2 SVGIG (reference sequence). V shed 5 bases and J shed 0 bases, with 16 bases lying between them. The CDR3 covers 15 residues. CDR3 nucleotide sequence: TGTGCCTGGTTACCCGGGACACCTATGAACACTGAAGCTTTCTTT. Its protein product is CAWLPGTPMNTEAFF.

The chain has TRBV7-2 and TRBJ2-5, with TRBD2 matching 7 bases. Germline V CDR1 and CDR2: SGHTA, FQGNSA. This CDR3 region has 16 residues. V trimming: 4 bases; J trimming: 5 bases; junction bases outside the gene matches: 13. CDR3 in DNA: TGTGCCAGCAGCTCCAGACTCGGACTAGTAACCGAGACCCAGTACTTC. Protein: CASSSRLGLVTETQYF.

The chain recombines TRBV5-1 with TRBJ2-5; TRBD2 matches 8 bases. The germline V gene has CDR1 SGHRS and CDR2 YFSETQ. The CDR3 length is 16 residues. V gave up 0 bases and J gave up 1 base; unmatched junction bases: 5. Here the CDR3 reads CASSLEPSGPQETQYF. For the CDR3, the DNA is TGCGCCAGCAGCTTGGAGCCTAGCGGGCCCCAAGAGACCCAGTACTTC.

V is TRBV4-1 and J is TRBJ2-7; 14 bases are shared with TRBD2. Trimming cost V 3 bases and J 6 bases; bases outside gene matches: 10. From germline, CDR1 is MGHRA and CDR2 YSYEKL. The CDR3 is made up of 17 amino acids. CDR3 region: CASSQDSGTSGSLEQYF. CDR3 sequence (DNA): TGCGCCAGCAGCCAGGACTCAGGGACTAGCGGGAGCCTCGAGCAGTACTTC.

This chain uses TRBV2 with TRBJ1-4; tentatively, D is TRBD1 (5 bases). CDR1 is SNHLY, CDR2 FYNNEI, per germline. The CDR3 runs to 13 residues. The V and J ends lost 9 bases and 5 bases respectively, with 13 bases between them. CDR3 nucleotides: TGTGCCAGACTCGACAGACTCAATGAAAAACTGTTTTTT. Its protein is CARLDRLNEKLFF.

The V call is TRBV5-1, the J call TRBJ2-6; D might be TRBD1 (6 bases). CDR3 size: 16 residues. V lost 2 bases, J lost 2 bases, and 11 bases lay in between. The germline CDR1 and CDR2 sequences are SGHRS and YFSETQ. The CDR3 here is CASSFGQGTGANVLTF. In nucleotides, the CDR3 is TGCGCCAGCAGCTTCGGGCAGGGGACTGGGGCCAACGTCCTGACTTTC. The full variable domain, in which reference TRBV5-1 and TRBJ2-6 provide the parts outside the CDR3, is KAGVTQTPRYLIKTRGQQVTLSCSPISGHRSVSWYQQTPGQGLQFLFEYFSETQRNKGNFPGRFSGRQFSNSRSEMNVSTLELGDSALYLCASSFGQGTGANVLTFGAGSRLTVL.

The CDR3 region has the DNA TGTGCCAGTAGTATATTATTCCAGGGTGATCAGCCCCAGCATTTT. Encoded protein: CASSILFQGDQPQHF. The chain has TRBV19 and TRBJ1-5; D possibly corresponds to TRBD1 (5 bases). Germline lookup yields CDR1 LNHDA and CDR2 SQIVND (reference sequence). Trimming cost V 2 bases and J 5 bases, with 13 bases left between them. The CDR3 consists of 15 residues.

The rearrangement uses TRBV4-2 and TRBJ1-5; tentative D call: TRBD1 (5 bases). Germline lookup yields CDR1 LGHNA and CDR2 YNFKEQ. The CDR3 has 17 residues. V lost 4 bases and J lost 7, with 23 bases in between. The CDR3 DNA sequence: TGTGCCAGCAGCCTGGGGGGTGCCGAGACAGCGAGCCAGCCCCAGCATTTT. Protein product: CASSLGGAETASQPQHF.

The gene calls are TRBV4-2 and TRBJ1-4; D is perhaps TRBD1 (6 bases). V was clipped by 4 bases and J by 0 bases, with 9 bases between them. The germline gives CDR1 LGHNA, CDR2 YNFKEQ. This CDR3 is built from 15 residues. The CDR3 DNA is TGTGCCAGCAGCCCAGGGGCTGCAACTAATGAAAAACTGTTTTTT. Its protein is CASSPGAATNEKLFF.

The chain employs TRBV30 and TRBJ2-3; D is possibly TRBD1 (5 bases). Deletions cut 5 bases from V and 3 bases from J, with 12 bases between. The germline gives CDR1 GTSNPN, CDR2 SVGIG (reference sequence). The CDR3 covers 13 residues. The CDR3, as DNA: TGTGCCTGGGATAGACAGTTTACAGATACGCAGTATTTT. This encodes CAWDRQFTDTQYF.

The CDR3 region has the DNA TGTGCCAGCAGTTACATCTGGACAGGGGAATCGACTAACTATGGCTACACCTTC. Translating it yields CASSYIWTGESTNYGYTF. The chain carries TRBV6-4 and TRBJ1-2, with 9 bases matching TRBD1. The germline V gene encodes CDR1 MRHNA and CDR2 SNTAGT. J gave up 0 bases and V 5 bases, and 13 bases lay outside the gene matches. This CDR3 is built from 18 residues.

DNA of the CDR3: TGTGCCAGCAGTTTCCGGGAGGGTGTTGACACTGAAGCTTTCTTT. It is translated as CASSFREGVDTEAFF. The chain employs TRBV27 and TRBJ1-1, with D hard to call. V lost 3 bases to trimming and J lost 3 bases, with 14 bases between them. Germline V gene lookup returns CDR1 MNHEY and CDR2 SMNVEV (reference sequence). The CDR3 spans 15 residues.

This clone came up once. J is TRBJ2-5 and V is TRBV7-9, with 8 nucleotides matching TRBD1. J lost 3 bases, V lost 5 bases, and 2 bases had no gene match. CDR3 size: 13 residues. CDR1 is SEHNR and CDR2 is FQNEAQ in the germline V gene (reference sequence). The CDR3 protein is CASSPGQEETQYF. For the CDR3, the DNA is TGTGCCAGCAGCCCGGGACAGGAAGAGACCCAGTACTTC.

The genes are TRBV28 and TRBJ1-1, with 8 bases fitting TRBD1. Trimming at V came to 5 bases and at J to 1 base, leaving 12 bases not matched to a gene. The CDR3 runs to 17 residues. Per the germline V gene, CDR1 is MDHEN and CDR2 is SYDVKM. As DNA, the CDR3 is TGTGCCAGCAGTCCCAGGGGGCGCAGACCCAGGAACACTGAAGCTTTCTTT. It codes for CASSPRGRRPRNTEAFF.

In DNA form, the CDR3 reads TGTGCCAGCAGCTTAGGGTTATCAGATTTCACAGATACGCAGTATTTT. As protein: CASSLGLSDFTDTQYF. The chain combines TRBV11-3 with TRBJ2-3; D unresolved. The germline gives CDR1 SGHNT, CDR2 YENEEA. The V end lost 1 base, the J end lost 2 bases, and 13 bases lay between the germline ends. This CDR3 region has 16 residues.

This clone was seen a single time. This chain links TRBV4-2 with TRBJ1-4; unclear D gene. The CDR3 is 16 amino acids. V gave up 0 bases and J gave up 14 bases, with 22 bases separating them. Germline V CDR1 and CDR2: LGHNA, YNFKEQ. DNA for the CDR3: TGTGCCAGCAGCCAAGATCTTATTACTGTGAACAGAGGGCTGTTTTTT. Its protein is CASSQDLITVNRGLFF.

The J gene is TRBJ2-1, the V gene TRBV9; TRBD2 matches 10 bases. Germline CDR1 SGDLS, CDR2 YYNGEE. This CDR3 is 17 amino acids long. Trimming took 0 bases from V and 4 from J; bases not matched to a gene: 7. The CDR3 reads CASSVVSRTSGYNEQFF. The CDR3 nucleotides are TGTGCCAGCAGCGTAGTTTCTAGGACTAGCGGATACAATGAGCAGTTCTTC. The full variable domain, with the rest looked up from reference TRBV9 and TRBJ2-1, is DSGVTQTPKHLITATGQRVTLRCSPRSGDLSVYWYQQSLDQGLQFLIQYYNGEERAKGNILERFSAQQFPDLHSELNLSSLELGDSALYFCASSVVSRTSGYNEQFFGPGTRLTVL.

The rearrangement uses TRBV4-3 and TRBJ2-7; no clear D. Trimming took off 1 base at V and 2 bases at J, with 12 bases between the two ends. The CDR3 consists of 15 residues. The germline V gene has CDR1 LGHNA and CDR2 YSLEER. CDR3 protein: CASSQGPLVTYEQYF. As DNA, the CDR3 is TGCGCCAGCAGCCAAGGGCCCTTGGTAACCTACGAGCAGTACTTC.

The rearrangement uses TRBV5-6 and TRBJ1-6; 7 bases are shared with TRBD1. CDR3 size: 14 residues. The trim removed 4 bases at V and 8 bases at J, leaving 6 bases unmatched. Looked up from germline, CDR1 is SGHDT and CDR2 is YYEEEE. The CDR3 bases are TGTGCCAGCAGCCCGGGACAGTGGGATTCACCCCTCCACTTT. The encoded protein is CASSPGQWDSPLHF.